One T cell receptor beta chain is described in this entry. Its antigen is not yet known. The record has no base qualities; no much larger clone is one base away. The data were taken from a study of blood T cell repertoires in COVID-19 (dated by TCRdb to the early 2020s). For the wider study: Samples covering the acute and convalescent phases of COVID-19 were provided by collaborators in the United States, Italy and Spain. The material from the prospective study consisted of cDNA or gDNA derived from T cells, B-cell-depleted T cells, or PBMCs. Deeply sampled blood TCRbeta repertoires from subjects exposed to, actively infected with, or recovered from COVID-19 were included in the dataset. The repertoires were released in a freely available public database intended as a resource for research on the immune response to SARS-CoV-2. Samples were obtained from the ongoing ImmuneRACE study (first 160 participants) and from some 1,300 subjects provided by 6 global collaborators. The sample metadata nearly always contained a de-identified subject ID, COVID-19 status, age in years and sex. Where available, HLA class I and class II types were taken from metadata supplied by the sample provider and were not determined by assay-based typing.

TCRbeta CDR3 regions were amplified from genomic DNA using the immunoSEQ Assay, a bias-controlled multiplex PCR. In the authors' own workflow: Nucleated cell counts per sample were estimated from amplification of reference gene primers within the assay. To quantify the absolute abundance of each unique TCRbeta CDR3 rearrangement, sequence reads were collapsed and filtered. Productive Simpson clonality was computed per sample as the square root of Simpson's diversity index over productive rearrangements. TCRdb limited this immuneACCESS table to in-frame rearrangements with V and J called. A share of clones is missing; checked studies link under half to unresolved V genes, and the rest is unexplained. V, J and clone size are taken as reported in that table, and D and trimming were inferred from the DNA itself. This sample lists around 300,000 clones; around nine tenths were detected once. The ten largest make up 6% to 6.5% of the sample.

What the work shows at the level of the full study, not this receptor alone: The quantity of clinical and demographic metadata differed by source and by participant and was supplied without curation.

In the prospective study, participants were 18 to 89 years old, resided in about two dozen geographic areas of the United States, and were enrolled through a virtual design. In the prospective study, participants were assigned to cohorts based on the clinical history participants reported in a screening survey and a study questionnaire. For ImmuneRACE Cohort 3, a participant was defined as recovered based on two consecutive negative NP/OP PCR tests, clearance by a healthcare professional, or resolution of symptoms. Each participant in the prospective study had whole blood, serum and a nasopharyngeal or oropharyngeal swab collected by mobile phlebotomists. Additional blood draws and questionnaires over an approximately 2-month period could optionally be provided by prospective study participants. Before DNA extraction, blood samples from the prospective study were shipped at room temperature or frozen.

The CDR3 sequence holds 17 residues, the cysteine and phenylalanine included. The kept DNA is CDR3 alone, 51 bases in frame from the first base. Relative to germline, V is 2 bases shorter and J is 9 bases shorter, with 22 bases between their ends. Based on the germline V gene, the CDR1 and CDR2 sequences are KGHDR and SFDVKD. The sequence joins TRBV24-1 to TRBJ2-1, and the D gene may be TRBD2, 5 bases matching. This sequence was found in a woman aged 40 to 49 who had recovered from COVID-19. The sequencing input was PBMCs or T cells enriched from blood (not recorded which). CDR3 loop: CATSDSSDRAAEGEQFF. In nucleotide form, the sequence is TGTGCCACCAGTGATTCGAGTGACCGAGCCGCCGAGGGTGAGCAGTTCTTC.